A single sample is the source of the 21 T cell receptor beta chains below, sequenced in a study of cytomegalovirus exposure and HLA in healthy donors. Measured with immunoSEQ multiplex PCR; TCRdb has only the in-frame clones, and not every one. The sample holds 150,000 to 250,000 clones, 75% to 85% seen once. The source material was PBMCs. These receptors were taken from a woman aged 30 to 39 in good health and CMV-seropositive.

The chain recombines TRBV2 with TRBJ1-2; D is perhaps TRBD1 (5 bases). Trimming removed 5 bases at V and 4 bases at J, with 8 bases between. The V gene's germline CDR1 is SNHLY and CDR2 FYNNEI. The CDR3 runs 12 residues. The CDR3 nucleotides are TGTGCCAGCAGTAGACAGATCTATGGCTACACCTTC. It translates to CASSRQIYGYTF.

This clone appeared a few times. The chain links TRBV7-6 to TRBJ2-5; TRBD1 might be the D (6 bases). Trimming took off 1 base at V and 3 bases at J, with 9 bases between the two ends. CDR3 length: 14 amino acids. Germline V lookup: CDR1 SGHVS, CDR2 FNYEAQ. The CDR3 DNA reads TGTGCCAGCAGCTTAGATACAGGGAAAGAGACCCAGTACTTC. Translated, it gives CASSLDTGKETQYF.

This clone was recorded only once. CDR3 amino acids: CASSQDTEETQYF. CDR3 nucleotide sequence: TGTGCCAGCAGCCAGGACACCGAAGAGACCCAGTACTTC. The genes are TRBV27 and TRBJ2-5; maybe TRBD1 (5 bases). This CDR3 is 13 amino acids long. V dropped 6 bases and J dropped 3 bases, with 11 bases sitting between them. Germline CDR1 and CDR2: MNHEY and SMNVEV (reference sequence).

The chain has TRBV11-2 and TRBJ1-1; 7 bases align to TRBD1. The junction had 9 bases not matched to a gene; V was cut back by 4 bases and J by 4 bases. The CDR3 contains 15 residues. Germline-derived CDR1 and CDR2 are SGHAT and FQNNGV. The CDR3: CASSYRQGSGTEAFF. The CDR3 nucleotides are TGTGCCAGCAGCTACCGACAGGGTAGCGGCACTGAAGCTTTCTTT.

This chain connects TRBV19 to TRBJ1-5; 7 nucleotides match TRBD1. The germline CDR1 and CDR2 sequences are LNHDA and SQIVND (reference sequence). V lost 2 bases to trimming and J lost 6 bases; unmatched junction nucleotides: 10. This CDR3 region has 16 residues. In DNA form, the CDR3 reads TGTGCCAGTAGTATACCCAGACAGGGAGGCGGTCAGCCCCAGCATTTT. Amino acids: CASSIPRQGGGQPQHF.

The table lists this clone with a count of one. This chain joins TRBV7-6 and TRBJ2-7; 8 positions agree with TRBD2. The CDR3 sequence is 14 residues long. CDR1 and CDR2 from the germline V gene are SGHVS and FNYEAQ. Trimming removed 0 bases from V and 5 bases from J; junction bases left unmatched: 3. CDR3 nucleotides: TGTGCCAGCAGCTTAGCAGGGGGACTAGACGAGCAGTACTTC. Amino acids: CASSLAGGLDEQYF. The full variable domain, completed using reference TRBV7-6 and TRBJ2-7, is GAGVSQSPRYKVTKRGQDVALRCDPISGHVSLYWYRQALGQGPEFLTYFNYEAQQDKSGLPNDRFSAERPEGSISTLTIQRTEQRDSAMYRCASSLAGGLDEQYFGPGTRLTVT.

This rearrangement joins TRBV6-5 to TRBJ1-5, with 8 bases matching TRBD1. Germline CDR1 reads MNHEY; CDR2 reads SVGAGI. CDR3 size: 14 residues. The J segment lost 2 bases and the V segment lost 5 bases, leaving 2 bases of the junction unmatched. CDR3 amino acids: CASSRTGRNQPQHF. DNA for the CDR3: TGTGCCAGCAGTCGGACAGGGCGCAATCAGCCCCAGCATTTT.

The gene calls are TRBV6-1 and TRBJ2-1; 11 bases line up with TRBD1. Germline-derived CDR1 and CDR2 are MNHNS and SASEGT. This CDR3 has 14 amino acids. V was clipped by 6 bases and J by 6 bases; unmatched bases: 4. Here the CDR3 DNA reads TGTGCCAGCAGGACCGGGACAGGGGGCAATGAGCAGTTCTTC. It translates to CASRTGTGGNEQFF.

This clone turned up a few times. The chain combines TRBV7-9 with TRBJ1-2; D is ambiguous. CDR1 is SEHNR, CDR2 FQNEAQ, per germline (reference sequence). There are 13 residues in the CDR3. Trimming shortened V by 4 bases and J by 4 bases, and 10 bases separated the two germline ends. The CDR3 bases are TGTGCCAGCAGCTCACCCGAGGGCTATGGCTACACCTTC. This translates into CASSSPEGYGYTF.

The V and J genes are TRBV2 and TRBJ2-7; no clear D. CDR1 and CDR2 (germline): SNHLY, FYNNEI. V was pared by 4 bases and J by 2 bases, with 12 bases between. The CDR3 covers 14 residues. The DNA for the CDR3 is TGTGCCAGCAGTGTCAGTAACAATCCCTACGAGCAGTACTTC. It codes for CASSVSNNPYEQYF.

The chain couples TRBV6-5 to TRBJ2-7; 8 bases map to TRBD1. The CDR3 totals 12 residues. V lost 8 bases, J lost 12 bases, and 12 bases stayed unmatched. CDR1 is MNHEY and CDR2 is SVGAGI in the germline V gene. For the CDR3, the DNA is TGTGCCAGCCGGGCAGGGGGCGCCTTTATGTACTTC. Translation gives CASRAGGAFMYF.

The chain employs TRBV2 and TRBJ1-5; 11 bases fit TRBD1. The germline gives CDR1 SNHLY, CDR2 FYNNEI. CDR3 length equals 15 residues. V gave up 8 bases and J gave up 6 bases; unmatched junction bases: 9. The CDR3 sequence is CASAAGQGAGQPQHF. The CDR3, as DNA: TGTGCCAGCGCTGCTGGACAGGGGGCTGGTCAGCCCCAGCATTTT. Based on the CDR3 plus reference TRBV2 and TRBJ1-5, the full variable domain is EPEVTQTPSHQVTQMGQEVILRCVPISNHLYFYWYRQILGQKVEFLVSFYNNEISEKSEIFDDQFSVERPDGSNFTLKIRSTKLEDSAMYFCASAAGQGAGQPQHFGDGTRLSIL.

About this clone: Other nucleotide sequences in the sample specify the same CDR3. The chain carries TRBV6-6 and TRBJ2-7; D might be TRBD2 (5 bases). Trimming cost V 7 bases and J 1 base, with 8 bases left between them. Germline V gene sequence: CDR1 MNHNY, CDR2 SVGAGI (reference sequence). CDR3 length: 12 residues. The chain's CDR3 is CASNGGSYEQYF. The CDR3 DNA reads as TGTGCCAGCAATGGAGGATCCTACGAGCAGTACTTC.

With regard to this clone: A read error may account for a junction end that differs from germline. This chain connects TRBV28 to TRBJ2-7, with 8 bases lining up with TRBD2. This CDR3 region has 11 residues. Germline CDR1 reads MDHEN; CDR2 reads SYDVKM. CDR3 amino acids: CASKGPSGSRF. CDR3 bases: TGTGCCAGCAAGGGGCCTAGCGGGTCACGCTTC.

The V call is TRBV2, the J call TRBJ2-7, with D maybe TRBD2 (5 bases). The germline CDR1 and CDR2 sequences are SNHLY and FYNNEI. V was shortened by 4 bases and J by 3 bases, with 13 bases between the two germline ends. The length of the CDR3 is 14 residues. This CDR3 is CASSVVGSGYEQYF. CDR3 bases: TGTGCCAGCAGTGTGGTAGGGAGTGGCTACGAGCAGTACTTC.

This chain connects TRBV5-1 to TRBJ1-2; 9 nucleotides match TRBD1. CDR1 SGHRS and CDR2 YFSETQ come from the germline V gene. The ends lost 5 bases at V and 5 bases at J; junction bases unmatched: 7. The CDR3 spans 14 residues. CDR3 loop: CASRGDRAFYGYTF. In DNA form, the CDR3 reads TGCGCCAGCAGGGGGGACAGGGCCTTTTATGGCTACACCTTC.

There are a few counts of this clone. The CDR3 DNA reads as TGTGCCAGTACAGACAGGGTCGCGAGTGGCTACACCTTC. It is translated as CASTDRVASGYTF. The chain joins TRBV19 to TRBJ1-2, with 7 bases fitting TRBD1. V dropped 7 bases and J dropped 7; count of bases not matched to a gene: 9. CDR1 and CDR2 (germline): LNHDA, SQIVND (reference sequence). CDR3 length: 13 residues.

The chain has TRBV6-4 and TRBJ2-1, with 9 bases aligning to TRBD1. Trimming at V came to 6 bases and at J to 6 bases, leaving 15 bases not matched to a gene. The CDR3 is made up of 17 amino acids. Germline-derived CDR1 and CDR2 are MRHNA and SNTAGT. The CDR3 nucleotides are TGTGCCAGCAGCCCGGGGGGACCGGGACAGGGCCGCAATGAGCAGTTCTTC. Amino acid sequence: CASSPGGPGQGRNEQFF.

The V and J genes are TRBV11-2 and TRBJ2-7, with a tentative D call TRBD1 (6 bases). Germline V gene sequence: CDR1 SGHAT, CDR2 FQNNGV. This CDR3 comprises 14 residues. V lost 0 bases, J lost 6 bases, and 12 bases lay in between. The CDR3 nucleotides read TGTGCCAGCAGCTTAGAGTACAGGGCCGGCGAGCAGTACTTC. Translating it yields CASSLEYRAGEQYF.

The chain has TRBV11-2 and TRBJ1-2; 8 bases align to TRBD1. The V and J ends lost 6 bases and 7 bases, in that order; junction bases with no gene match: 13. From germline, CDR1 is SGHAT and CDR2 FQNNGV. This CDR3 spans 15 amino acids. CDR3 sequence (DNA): TGTGCCAGCAGTTCGACCAGGGGGCCCGGATTTGGCTACACCTTC. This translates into CASSSTRGPGFGYTF.

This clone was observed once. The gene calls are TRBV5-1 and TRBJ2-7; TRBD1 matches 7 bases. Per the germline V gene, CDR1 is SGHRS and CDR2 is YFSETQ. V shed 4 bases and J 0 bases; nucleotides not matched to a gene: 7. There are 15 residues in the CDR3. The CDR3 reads CASSPWTGSSYEQYF. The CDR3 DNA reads TGCGCCAGCAGCCCCTGGACAGGCAGCTCCTACGAGCAGTACTTC.